A selection of T cell receptor beta chains follows, all from one sample in a study of memory CD4+ T cells and cytomegalovirus serostatus. Generated by immunoSEQ multiplex PCR, the TCRdb table keeps only in-frame clones and is missing some. The sample shows more than 45,000 clones, roughly 72% of them seen only once. Sequencing input: memory CD4+ T cells from blood. These receptors originate from an adult in good health and CMV-seropositive. The CDR3 runs from the conserved cysteine through the conserved F or W. A D gene is named only where the DNA matches it firmly. Expanded clones are given a class, and other clones once, few, many or no size at all.

v_gene	abundance	j_gene	d_gene	CDR3aa	CDR3nt
TRBV7-9	few	TRBJ1-6	-	CASSSDSRDGPLHF	TGTGCCAGCAGCTCGGACTCCCGGGATGGACCCCTCCACTTT
TRBV4-1	-	TRBJ2-7	-	CASSQQTREYEQYF	TGCGCCAGCAGCCAACAAACCCGCGAGTACGAGCAGTACTTC
TRBV2	-	TRBJ2-3	-	CASRPWTVFTDTQYF	TGTGCCAGCAGGCCATGGACCGTTTTCACAGATACGCAGTATTTT
TRBV18	-	TRBJ1-6	-	CASSPNRASLLSPLHF	TGTGCCAGCTCACCTAACAGGGCTTCGCTCCTGTCACCCCTCCACTTT
TRBV2	-	TRBJ2-5	TRBD2	CAIGGLAAQETQYF	TGTGCCATCGGGGGACTAGCGGCCCAAGAGACCCAGTACTTC
TRBV19	few	TRBJ1-1	TRBD1	CASRDRLNTEAFF	TGTGCCAGTAGGGACAGGTTGAACACTGAAGCTTTCTTT
TRBV4-3	-	TRBJ2-2	-	CASSQDMNTGELFF	TGCGCCAGCAGCCAAGATATGAACACCGGGGAGCTGTTTTTT
TRBV7-9	-	TRBJ2-7	-	CASSAQTDEQYF	TGTGCCAGCAGCGCCCAGACTGACGAGCAGTACTTC
TRBV5-6	-	TRBJ1-6	-	CASSPRDTPGDSPLHF	TGTGCCAGCAGCCCTCGGGACACACCGGGGGATTCACCCCTCCACTTT
TRBV15	-	TRBJ1-5	-	CATSREWQPQHF	TGTGCCACCAGCAGAGAATGGCAGCCCCAGCATTTT
TRBV7-2	once	TRBJ2-7	-	CASSLTTQATYEQYF	TGTGCCAGCAGCTTAACTACACAGGCGACCTACGAGCAGTACTTC
TRBV5-8	-	TRBJ2-2	-	CASSSHLDYSGELFF	TGTGCCAGCAGCTCGCACTTGGACTACTCCGGGGAGCTGTTTTTT
TRBV4-1	-	TRBJ2-2	-	CASSQGPPPGGMDTGELFF	TGCGCCAGCAGCCAAGGACCCCCCCCGGGGGGCATGGACACCGGGGAGCTGTTTTTT
TRBV7-2	-	TRBJ1-2	TRBD1	CASTPSAGGENGYTF	TGTGCCAGCACCCCCTCGGCAGGGGGCGAAAATGGCTACACCTTC
TRBV9	-	TRBJ1-3	-	CASSPVPVDISGNTIYF	TGTGCCAGCAGCCCCGTACCCGTTGACATCTCTGGAAACACCATATATTTT
TRBV5-1	-	TRBJ2-1	TRBD1	CASSRDSYYNEQFF	TGCGCCAGCTCCCGGGACAGCTACTACAATGAGCAGTTCTTC
TRBV28	-	TRBJ2-5	TRBD2	CASSSLGRGGEMGTQYF	TGTGCCAGCAGTTCTCTGGGGAGGGGAGGGGAGATGGGGACCCAGTACTTC